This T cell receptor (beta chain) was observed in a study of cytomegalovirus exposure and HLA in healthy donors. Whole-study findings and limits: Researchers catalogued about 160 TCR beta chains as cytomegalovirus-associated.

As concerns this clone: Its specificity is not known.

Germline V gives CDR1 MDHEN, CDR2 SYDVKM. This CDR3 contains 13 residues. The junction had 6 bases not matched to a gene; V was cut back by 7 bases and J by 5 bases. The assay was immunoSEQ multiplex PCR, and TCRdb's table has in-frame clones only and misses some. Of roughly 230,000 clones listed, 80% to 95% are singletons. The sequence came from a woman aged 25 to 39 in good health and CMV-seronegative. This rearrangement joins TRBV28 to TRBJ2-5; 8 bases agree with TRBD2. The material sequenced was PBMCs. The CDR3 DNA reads TGTGCCAGCACCGGGACTAGGGCCGAGACCCAGTACTTC. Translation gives CASTGTRAETQYF.